Listed below are T cell receptor beta chains from one sample, sequenced in a study of T cell responses to AZD1222 COVID-19 vaccine. Clones were sequenced by immunoSEQ multiplex PCR, and TCRdb holds only the in-frame ones, with some missing. The table records some 92,000 clones, around 90% of them present only once. Sequenced material: peripheral blood, taken on day 0 of MenACWY control vaccination. Receptor source: an adult in good health. The CDR3 runs from the conserved cysteine through the conserved F or W. The D gene is left open where the match is weak. Some rows have no size entry. The others give once, few or many, or a class for an expanded clone.

size	V	D	J	length	CDR3	DNA
once	TRBV7-8	TRBD2	TRBJ2-7	15	CASSLAAGGPYEQYF	TGTGCCAGCAGCTTAGCGGCGGGAGGACCCTACGAGCAGTACTTC
.	TRBV2	.	TRBJ2-2	13	CASSEEGTGELFF	TGTGCCAGCAGTGAGGAAGGCACCGGGGAGCTGTTTTTT
.	TRBV3-1/TRBV3-2	TRBD1	TRBJ1-2	17	CASRSTKGTGREYGYTF	TGTGCCAGCAGAAGTACTAAAGGGACAGGGCGGGAGTATGGCTACACCTTC
.	TRBV5-1	TRBD1	TRBJ2-2	16	CASSLTPGQVTGELFF	TGCGCCAGCAGCTTGACACCGGGACAGGTTACCGGGGAGCTGTTTTTT
.	TRBV28	.	TRBJ1-3	18	CASRAGRGRPGSGNTIYF	TGTGCCAGCAGGGCAGGTCGCGGTCGGCCGGGCTCTGGAAACACCATATATTTT
.	TRBV7-9	.	TRBJ2-2	13	CASSLTGTGELFF	TGTGCCAGCAGCTTAACAGGAACCGGGGAGCTGTTTTTT
.	TRBV5-1	.	TRBJ2-1	14	CASTRERFYNEQFF	TGCGCCAGCACTCGGGAGCGTTTCTACAATGAGCAGTTCTTC
.	TRBV7-9	.	TRBJ1-2	13	CASSFPNRDGYTF	TGTGCCAGCAGCTTCCCGAACAGGGATGGCTACACCTTC
.	TRBV6-4	.	TRBJ1-1	14	CASSADSGRGEAFF	TGTGCCAGCAGCGCAGACTCCGGGAGGGGTGAAGCTTTCTTT
few	TRBV28	TRBD2	TRBJ2-1	14	CASSLWGRVDEQFF	TGTGCCAGCAGTTTATGGGGGAGGGTTGATGAGCAGTTCTTC
.	TRBV5-1	.	TRBJ2-1	15	CASSPPKGAYNEQFF	TGCGCCAGCAGCCCTCCGAAGGGGGCCTACAATGAGCAGTTCTTC
.	TRBV12-3/TRBV12-4	.	TRBJ1-3	13	CASRAGALGTIYF	TGTGCCAGCAGAGCAGGGGCCCTCGGGACCATATATTTT
.	TRBV6-5	.	TRBJ1-5	15	CASSYSVRENQPQHF	TGTGCCAGCAGTTACTCAGTCAGGGAAAATCAGCCCCAGCATTTT
.	TRBV28	.	TRBJ1-4	15	CASMAVNEGGEKLFF	TGTGCCAGCATGGCAGTCAACGAAGGAGGCGAAAAACTGTTTTTT
.	TRBV21-1	.	TRBJ1-4	17	CASSTTSLGLGNEKLFF	TGTGCCAGCAGCACAACTTCCTTGGGGCTGGGGAATGAAAAACTGTTTTTT
.	TRBV12-3/TRBV12-4	.	TRBJ2-1	12	CASSPPGGEQFF	TGTGCCAGCAGTCCCCCCGGCGGCGAGCAGTTCTTC
.	TRBV3-1/TRBV3-2	.	TRBJ2-5	13	CASSQGFEWAQYF	TGTGCCAGCAGCCAAGGATTCGAGTGGGCCCAGTACTTC
.	TRBV19	.	TRBJ2-5	13	CASSITQGETQYF	TGTGCCAGTAGTATAACCCAGGGGGAGACCCAGTACTTC
.	TRBV12-3/TRBV12-4	.	TRBJ1-2	12	CASSPRDYGYTF	TGTGCCAGCAGTCCCCGCGACTATGGCTACACCTTC
.	TRBV11-3	TRBD1	TRBJ2-7	15	CASSLGGTGPYEQYF	TGTGCCAGCAGCTTAGGAGGGACAGGGCCCTACGAGCAGTACTTC